The clone carrying this TCR beta chain was observed a few times. What it binds is not known. From germline, CDR1 is MGHRA and CDR2 YSYEKL. Between the trimmed V and J ends, which lost 2 bases and 14 bases, there was a span of 21 bases. The CDR3 totals 15 residues. Using its own MiXCR run on the RT-PCR reads, TCRdb lists one record per CDR3 protein. Among 450,000 to 600,000 distinct CDR3 sequences listed, around 8% were seen once. The data belong to a study of response to subunit inactivated influenza vaccine. Study conclusions and caveats: Authors proposed each seasonal influenza vaccination draws in few new T cells.

The chain carries TRBV4-1 and TRBJ1-4; no reliable D call. Here the sequenced sample was PBMCs from blood, taken around 25 months after vaccination. The source of this sequence is a man between 50 and 69 years old who received an inactivated influenza vaccine. CDR3 nucleotides: TGCGCCAGCAGCCAACGCGAGACGGGGAACTTGGGCCTGTTTTTT. This codes for CASSQRETGNLGLFF.